This entry concerns a single TCR beta chain. The data are from a study of blood T cell repertoires in COVID-19. Study-level background: Acute and convalescent COVID-19 specimens originated in the United States, Italy and Spain.

Trimming left V 4 bases short and J 6 bases short, with 13 bases between. This CDR3 comprises 13 residues. Repertoires were generated with immunoSEQ multiplex PCR, while TCRdb's copy carries only in-frame clones and drops some. The sample contains about 43,000 clones, 75% to 90% of which appear only once. Sequenced: peripheral blood. The J gene is TRBJ2-7, the V gene TRBV12-3 or TRBV12-4, with D perhaps TRBD2 (5 bases). The receptor was isolated from a human donor in a cohort sampled during active COVID-19. The CDR3 reads CASSSTTIGEQYF. The CDR3 nucleotides are TGTGCCAGCAGTTCCACGACTATTGGCGAGCAGTACTTC.